These 4 T cell receptor beta chains originate from one sample sequenced in a study of cytomegalovirus exposure and HLA in healthy donors. Amplification used 60 Vbeta primers and 13 Jbeta primers. TCRdb's copy holds only in-frame clones and misses some; the assay was immunoSEQ multiplex PCR. This sample has 210,000 or so clones, with around 80% found just once. Material for sequencing was PBMCs. Receptors originate from a young man in good health and CMV-seronegative.

The gene calls are TRBV16 and TRBJ1-3, with a possible D match to TRBD1 (5 bases). V was cut by 0 bases and J by 2 bases, with 11 bases left in between. In germline, CDR1 is KGHSY, CDR2 FQNENV. This CDR3 spans 16 amino acids. The CDR3 DNA follows: TGTGCCAGCAGCCAATCGAGCGCAGGGACTGGAAACACCATATATTTT. Translated, it gives CASSQSSAGTGNTIYF.

Concerning this clone itself: At one boundary the junction diverges from the germline segment, which might be a read error. The J gene is TRBJ1-1, the V gene TRBV7-9; D call uncertain. This CDR3 has 12 residues. CDR1 is SEHNR and CDR2 is FQNEAQ in the germline V gene (reference sequence). The CDR3 reads CSSSSSHTEAFF. The CDR3 bases are TGTTCCAGCAGCTCCTCCCACACTGAAGCTTTCTTT.

The chain employs TRBV19 and TRBJ2-1, with D possibly TRBD1 on 6 matching bases. The V end lost 3 bases, the J end lost 8 bases, and 23 bases lay between the germline ends. The CDR3 contains 17 residues. CDR1 LNHDA and CDR2 SQIVND come from the germline V gene (reference sequence). CDR3 region: CASSISLATAGEDEQFF. Written as DNA, the CDR3 is TGTGCCAGTAGTATTAGCTTAGCTACGGCAGGGGAAGATGAGCAGTTCTTC.

The J gene is TRBJ2-5, the V gene TRBV6-1; 10 positions match TRBD2. Per germline, CDR1 MNHNS and CDR2 SASEGT. After removal of 2 bases from V and 5 bases from J, the junction contained 5 bases not matched to a gene. The CDR3 has 15 amino acids. This CDR3 is CASSELAGVGETQYF. The DNA for the CDR3 is TGTGCCAGCAGTGAACTAGCGGGAGTCGGGGAGACCCAGTACTTC.